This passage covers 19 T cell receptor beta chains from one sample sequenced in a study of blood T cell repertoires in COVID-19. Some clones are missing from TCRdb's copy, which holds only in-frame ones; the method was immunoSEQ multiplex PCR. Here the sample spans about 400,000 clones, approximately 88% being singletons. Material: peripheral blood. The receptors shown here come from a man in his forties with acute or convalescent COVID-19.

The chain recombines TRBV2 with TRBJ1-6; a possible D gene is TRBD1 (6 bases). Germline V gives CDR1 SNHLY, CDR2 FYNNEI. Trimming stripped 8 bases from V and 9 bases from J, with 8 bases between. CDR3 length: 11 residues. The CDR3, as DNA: TGTGCCAGCCAGGGGCCTTCACCCCTCCACTTT. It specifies CASQGPSPLHF.

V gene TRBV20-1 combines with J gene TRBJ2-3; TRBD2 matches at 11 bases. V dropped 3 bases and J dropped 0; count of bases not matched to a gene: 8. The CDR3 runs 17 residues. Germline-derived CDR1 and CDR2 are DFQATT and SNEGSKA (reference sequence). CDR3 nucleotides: TGCAGTGCTAGTGAGGCTAGCGGGGGGAGAAGCACAGATACGCAGTATTTT. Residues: CSASEASGGRSTDTQYF.

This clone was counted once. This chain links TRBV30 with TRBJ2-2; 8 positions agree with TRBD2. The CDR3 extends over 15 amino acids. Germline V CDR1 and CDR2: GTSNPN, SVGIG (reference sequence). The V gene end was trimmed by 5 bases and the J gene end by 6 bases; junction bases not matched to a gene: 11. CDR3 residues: CAWAKSGGWAGELFF. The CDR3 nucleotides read TGTGCCTGGGCCAAGAGCGGGGGCTGGGCCGGGGAGCTGTTTTTT.

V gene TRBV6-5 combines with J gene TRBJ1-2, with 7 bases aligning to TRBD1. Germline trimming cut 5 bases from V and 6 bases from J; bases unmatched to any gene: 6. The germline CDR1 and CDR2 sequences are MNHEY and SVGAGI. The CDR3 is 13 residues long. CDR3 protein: CASSRQGRDGYTF. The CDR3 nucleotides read TGTGCCAGCAGTCGACAGGGTCGAGATGGCTACACCTTC.

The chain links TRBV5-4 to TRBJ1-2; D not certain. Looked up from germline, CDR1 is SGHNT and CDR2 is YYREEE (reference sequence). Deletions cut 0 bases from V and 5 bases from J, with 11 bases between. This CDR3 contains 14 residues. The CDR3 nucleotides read TGTGCCAGCAGCTTGGATACCGCGGCTTATGGCTACACCTTC. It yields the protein CASSLDTAAYGYTF.

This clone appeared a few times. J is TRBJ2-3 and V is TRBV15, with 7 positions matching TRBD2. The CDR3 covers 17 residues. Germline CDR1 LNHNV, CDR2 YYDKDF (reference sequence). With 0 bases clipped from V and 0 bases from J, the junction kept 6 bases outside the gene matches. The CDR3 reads CATSRELASGSTDTQYF. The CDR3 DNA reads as TGTGCCACCAGCAGAGAACTTGCTAGCGGCAGCACAGATACGCAGTATTTT.

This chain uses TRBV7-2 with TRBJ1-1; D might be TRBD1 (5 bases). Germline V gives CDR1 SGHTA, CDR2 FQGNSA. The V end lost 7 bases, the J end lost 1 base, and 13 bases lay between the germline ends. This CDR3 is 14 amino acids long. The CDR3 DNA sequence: TGTGCCAGCAATCGTCAGCAGGGGAACACTGAAGCTTTCTTT. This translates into CASNRQQGNTEAFF.

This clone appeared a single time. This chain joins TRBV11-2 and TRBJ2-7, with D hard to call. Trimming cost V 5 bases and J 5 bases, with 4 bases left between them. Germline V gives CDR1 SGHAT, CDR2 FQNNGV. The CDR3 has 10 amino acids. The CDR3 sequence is CASSRDEQYF. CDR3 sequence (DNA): TGTGCCAGCAGCCGGGACGAGCAGTACTTC.

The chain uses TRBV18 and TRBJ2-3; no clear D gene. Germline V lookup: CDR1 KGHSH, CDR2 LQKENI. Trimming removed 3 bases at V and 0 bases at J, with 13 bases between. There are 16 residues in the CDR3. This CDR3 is CASSPSVSTSTDTQYF. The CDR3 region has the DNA TGTGCCAGCTCACCGTCCGTCAGTACCAGCACAGATACGCAGTATTTT.

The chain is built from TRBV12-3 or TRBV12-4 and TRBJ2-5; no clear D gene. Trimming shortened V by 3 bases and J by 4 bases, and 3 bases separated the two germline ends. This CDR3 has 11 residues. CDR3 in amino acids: CASSFRETQYF. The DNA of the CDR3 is TGTGCCAGCAGTTTCCGAGAGACCCAGTACTTC.

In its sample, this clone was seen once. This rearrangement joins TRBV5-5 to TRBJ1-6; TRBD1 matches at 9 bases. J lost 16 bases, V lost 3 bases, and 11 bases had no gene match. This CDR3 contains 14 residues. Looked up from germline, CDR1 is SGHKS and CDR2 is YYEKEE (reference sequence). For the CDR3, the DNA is TGTGCCAGCAGCTCGGGACAGGGCTTTTCTGAACTCCACTTT. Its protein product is CASSSGQGFSELHF.

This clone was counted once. CDR3 amino acids: CASSQGGRDEQFF. CDR3 bases: TGTGCCAGCAGCCAAGGCGGGAGGGATGAGCAGTTCTTC. The J gene is TRBJ2-1, the V gene TRBV14, with 9 bases identical to TRBD2. This CDR3 spans 13 amino acids. V lost 1 base and J lost 8; bases outside the gene matches: 0. CDR1 is SGHDN and CDR2 is FVKESK in the germline V gene.

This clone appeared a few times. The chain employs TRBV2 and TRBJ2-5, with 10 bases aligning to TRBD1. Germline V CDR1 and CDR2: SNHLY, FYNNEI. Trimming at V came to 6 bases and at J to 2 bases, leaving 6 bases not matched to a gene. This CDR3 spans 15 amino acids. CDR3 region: CASRRDRGLQETQYF. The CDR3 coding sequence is TGTGCCAGCAGACGAGACAGGGGGCTTCAAGAGACCCAGTACTTC.

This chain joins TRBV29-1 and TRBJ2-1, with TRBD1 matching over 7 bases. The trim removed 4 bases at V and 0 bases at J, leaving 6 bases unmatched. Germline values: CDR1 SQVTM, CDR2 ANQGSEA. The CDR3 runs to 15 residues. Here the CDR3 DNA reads TGCAGCGTTGGGACAGGCATTAGCTCCTACAATGAGCAGTTCTTC. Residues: CSVGTGISSYNEQFF.

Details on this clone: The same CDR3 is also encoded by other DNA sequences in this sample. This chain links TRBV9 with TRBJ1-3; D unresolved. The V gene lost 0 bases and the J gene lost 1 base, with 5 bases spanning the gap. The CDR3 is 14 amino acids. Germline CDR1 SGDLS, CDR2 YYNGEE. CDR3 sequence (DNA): TGTGCCAGCAGCGTAGGGGCTTCTGGAAACACCATATATTTT. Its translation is CASSVGASGNTIYF.

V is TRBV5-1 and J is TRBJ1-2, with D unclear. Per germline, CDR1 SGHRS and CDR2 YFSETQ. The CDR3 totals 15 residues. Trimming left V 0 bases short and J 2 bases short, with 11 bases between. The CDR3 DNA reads TGCGCCAGCAGCTTGGCCCCATCGAGGAACTATGGCTACACCTTC. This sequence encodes CASSLAPSRNYGYTF.

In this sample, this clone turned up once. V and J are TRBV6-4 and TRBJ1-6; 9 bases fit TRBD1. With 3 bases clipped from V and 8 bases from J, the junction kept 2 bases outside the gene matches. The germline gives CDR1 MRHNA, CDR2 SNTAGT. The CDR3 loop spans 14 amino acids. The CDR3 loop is CASSEGTGHSPLHF. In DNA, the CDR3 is TGTGCCAGCAGTGAAGGGACAGGGCATTCACCCCTCCACTTT.

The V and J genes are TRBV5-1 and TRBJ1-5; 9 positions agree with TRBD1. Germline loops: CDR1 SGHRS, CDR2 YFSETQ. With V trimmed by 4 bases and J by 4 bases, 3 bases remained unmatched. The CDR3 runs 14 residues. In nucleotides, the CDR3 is TGCGCCAGCAGCACAGGGACAGGGAATCAGCCCCAGCATTTT. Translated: CASSTGTGNQPQHF. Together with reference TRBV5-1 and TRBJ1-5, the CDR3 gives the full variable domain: KAGVTQTPRYLIKTRGQQVTLSCSPISGHRSVSWYQQTPGQGLQFLFEYFSETQRNKGNFPGRFSGRQFSNSRSEMNVSTLELGDSALYLCASSTGTGNQPQHFGDGTRLSIL.

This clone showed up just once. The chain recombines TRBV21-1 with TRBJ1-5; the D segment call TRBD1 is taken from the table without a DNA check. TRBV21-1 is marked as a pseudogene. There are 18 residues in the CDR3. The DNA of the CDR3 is TGTGCCAGCAAACACTATAACCGACAGGGAGTCCTGAGTCAGCCCCAGCATTTT. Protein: CASKHYNRQGVLSQPQHF.